The clone carrying this TCR beta chain has only a few counts. Losses at the gene ends were 3 bases for V and 6 bases for J; bases not matched to a gene: 10. This CDR3 spans 15 amino acids. Per germline, CDR1 LGHDT and CDR2 YNNKEL (reference sequence). The data stem from a study of blood T cell repertoires in COVID-19. Assay used: immunoSEQ multiplex PCR; TCRdb lists only in-frame clones, some missing. The top ten hold about a tenth of the sample, which has hundreds of thousands of clones, 89% seen once. The gene calls are TRBV3-1 (or the pseudogene TRBV3-2) and TRBJ1-2; 7 bases line up with TRBD1. Sequenced sample: PBMCs or T cells enriched from blood (not recorded which). The sequence was obtained from a woman younger than 45 who had recovered from COVID-19. The CDR3 DNA reads TGTGCCAGCAGCCATCAAGACAGGGTGGCCCATGGCTACACCTTC. Its translation: CASSHQDRVAHGYTF.